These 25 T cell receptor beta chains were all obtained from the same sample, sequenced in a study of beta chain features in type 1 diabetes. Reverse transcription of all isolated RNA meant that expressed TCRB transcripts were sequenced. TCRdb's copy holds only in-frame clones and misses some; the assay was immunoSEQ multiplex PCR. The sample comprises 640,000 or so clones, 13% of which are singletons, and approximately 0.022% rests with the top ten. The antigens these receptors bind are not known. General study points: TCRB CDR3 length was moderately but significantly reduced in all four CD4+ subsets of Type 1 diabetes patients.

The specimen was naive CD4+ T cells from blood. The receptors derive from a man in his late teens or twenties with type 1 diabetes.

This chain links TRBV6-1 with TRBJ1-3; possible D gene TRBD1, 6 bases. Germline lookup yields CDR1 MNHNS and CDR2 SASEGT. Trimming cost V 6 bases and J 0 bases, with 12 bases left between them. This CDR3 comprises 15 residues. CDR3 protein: CASSVDSSSGNTIYF. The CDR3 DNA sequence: TGTGCCAGCAGCGTGGACAGCAGCTCTGGAAACACCATATATTTT.

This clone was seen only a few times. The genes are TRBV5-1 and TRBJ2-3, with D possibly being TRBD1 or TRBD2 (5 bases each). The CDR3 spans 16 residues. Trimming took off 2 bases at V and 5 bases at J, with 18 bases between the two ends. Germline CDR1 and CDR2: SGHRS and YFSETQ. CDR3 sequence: CASSFSGRDRGDTQYF. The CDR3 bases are TGCGCCAGCAGCTTCTCGGGACGGGACCGAGGAGATACGCAGTATTTT.

This CDR3 is CASSYDRGSYEQYF. CDR3 in DNA: TGTGCCAGCTCCTACGACAGGGGAAGCTACGAGCAGTACTTC. The chain links TRBV18 to TRBJ2-7; 8 bases are shared with TRBD1. Germline V lookup: CDR1 KGHSH, CDR2 LQKENI. The J segment lost 3 bases and the V segment lost 6 bases, leaving 7 bases of the junction unmatched. The CDR3 covers 14 residues.

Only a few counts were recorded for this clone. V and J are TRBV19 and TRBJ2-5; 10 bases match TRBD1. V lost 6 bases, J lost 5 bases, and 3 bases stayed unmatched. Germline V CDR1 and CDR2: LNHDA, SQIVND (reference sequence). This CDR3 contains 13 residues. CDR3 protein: CASSTGQGETQYF. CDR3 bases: TGTGCCAGTAGCACGGGACAGGGGGAGACCCAGTACTTC.

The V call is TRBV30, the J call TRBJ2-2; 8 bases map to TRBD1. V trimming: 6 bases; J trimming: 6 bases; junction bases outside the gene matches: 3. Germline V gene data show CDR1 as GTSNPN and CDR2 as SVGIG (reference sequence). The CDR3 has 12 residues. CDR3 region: CACDRGSGELFF. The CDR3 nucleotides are TGTGCCTGTGACAGGGGTTCCGGGGAGCTGTTTTTT.

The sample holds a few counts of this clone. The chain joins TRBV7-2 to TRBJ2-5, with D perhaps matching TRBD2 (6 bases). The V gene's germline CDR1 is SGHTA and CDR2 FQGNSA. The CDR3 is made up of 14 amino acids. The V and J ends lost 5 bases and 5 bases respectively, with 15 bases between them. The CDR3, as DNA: TGTGCCAGCAGCGCGGGATTGAGAGGGGAGACCCAGTACTTC. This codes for CASSAGLRGETQYF.

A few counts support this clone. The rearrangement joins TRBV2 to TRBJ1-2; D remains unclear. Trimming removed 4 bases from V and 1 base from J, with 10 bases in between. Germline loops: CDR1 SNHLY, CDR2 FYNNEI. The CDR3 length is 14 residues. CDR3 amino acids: CASSVNSFNYGYTF. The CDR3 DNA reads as TGTGCCAGCAGTGTCAACAGCTTTAACTATGGCTACACCTTC.

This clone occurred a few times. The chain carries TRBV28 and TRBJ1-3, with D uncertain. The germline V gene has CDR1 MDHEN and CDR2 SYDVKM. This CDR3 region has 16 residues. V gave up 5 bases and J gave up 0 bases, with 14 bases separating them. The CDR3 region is CASSPGGRSSGNTIYF. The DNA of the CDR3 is TGTGCCAGCAGTCCGGGAGGACGGAGCTCTGGAAACACCATATATTTT.

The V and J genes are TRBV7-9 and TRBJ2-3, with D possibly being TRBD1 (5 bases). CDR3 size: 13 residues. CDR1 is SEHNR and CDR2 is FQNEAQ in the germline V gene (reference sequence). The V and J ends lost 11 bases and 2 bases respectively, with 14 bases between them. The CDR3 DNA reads TGTGCCTTTCCGGCAGGGCCCACAGATACGCAGTATTTT. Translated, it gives CAFPAGPTDTQYF.

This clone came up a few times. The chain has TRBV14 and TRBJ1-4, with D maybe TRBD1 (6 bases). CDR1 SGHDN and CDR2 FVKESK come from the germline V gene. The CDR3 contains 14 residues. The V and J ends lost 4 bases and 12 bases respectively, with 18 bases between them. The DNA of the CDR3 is TGTGCCAGCAGCCTATCGGACAGAGTCGGGGAACTGTTTTTT. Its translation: CASSLSDRVGELFF.

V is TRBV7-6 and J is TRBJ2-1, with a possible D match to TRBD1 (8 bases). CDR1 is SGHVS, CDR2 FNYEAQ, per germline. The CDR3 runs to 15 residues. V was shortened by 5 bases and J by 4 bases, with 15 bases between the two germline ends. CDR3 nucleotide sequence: TGTGCCAGCAGCCGCGGACAGGGAGGGTACAATGAGCAGTTCTTC. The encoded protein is CASSRGQGGYNEQFF.

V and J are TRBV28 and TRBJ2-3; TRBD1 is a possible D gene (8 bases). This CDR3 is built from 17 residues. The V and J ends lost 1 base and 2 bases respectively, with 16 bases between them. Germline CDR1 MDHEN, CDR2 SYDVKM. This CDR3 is CASSLFGQGGHTDTQYF. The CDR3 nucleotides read TGTGCCAGCAGTTTATTTGGACAGGGAGGGCACACAGATACGCAGTATTTT.

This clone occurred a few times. Here the CDR3 reads CAWRTTGTGQETQYF. CDR3 sequence (DNA): TGTGCCTGGAGGACAACCGGGACCGGACAGGAGACCCAGTACTTC. V is TRBV30 and J is TRBJ2-5; D is possibly TRBD1 (6 bases). The CDR3 covers 15 residues. The V gene lost 3 bases and the J gene lost 5 bases, with 19 bases spanning the gap. In germline, CDR1 is GTSNPN, CDR2 SVGIG (reference sequence). The full variable domain, with the rest looked up from reference TRBV30 and TRBJ2-5, is SQTIHQWPATLVQPVGSPLSLECTVEGTSNPNLYWYRQAAGRGLQLLFYSVGIGQISSEVPQNLSASRPQDRQFILSSKKLLLSDSGFYLCAWRTTGTGQETQYFGPGTRLLVL.

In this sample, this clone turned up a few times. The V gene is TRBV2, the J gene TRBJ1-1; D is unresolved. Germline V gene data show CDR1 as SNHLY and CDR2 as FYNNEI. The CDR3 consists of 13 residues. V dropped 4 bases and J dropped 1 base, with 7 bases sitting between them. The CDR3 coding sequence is TGTGCCAGCAGTGTAAACAGGAACACTGAAGCTTTCTTT. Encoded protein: CASSVNRNTEAFF.

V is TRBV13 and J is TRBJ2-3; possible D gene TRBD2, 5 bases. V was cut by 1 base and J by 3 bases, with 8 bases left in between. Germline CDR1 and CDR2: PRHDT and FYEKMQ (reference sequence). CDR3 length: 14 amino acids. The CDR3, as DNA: TGTGCCAGCAGCTTAGACCCGGGGACAGATACGCAGTATTTT. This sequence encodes CASSLDPGTDTQYF.

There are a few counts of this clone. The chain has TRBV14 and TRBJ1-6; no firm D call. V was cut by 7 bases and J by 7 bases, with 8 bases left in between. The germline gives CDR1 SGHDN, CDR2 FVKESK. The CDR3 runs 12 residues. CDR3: CASKDPNSPLHF. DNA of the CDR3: TGTGCCAGCAAGGACCCGAATTCACCCCTCCACTTT.

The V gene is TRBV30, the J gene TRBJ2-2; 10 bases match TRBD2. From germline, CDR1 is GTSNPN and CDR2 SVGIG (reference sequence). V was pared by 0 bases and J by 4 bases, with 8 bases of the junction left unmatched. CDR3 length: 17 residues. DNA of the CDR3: TGTGCCTGGAGTGTACGGCTAGCGGGGGTTCGCACCGGGGAGCTGTTTTTT. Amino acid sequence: CAWSVRLAGVRTGELFF.

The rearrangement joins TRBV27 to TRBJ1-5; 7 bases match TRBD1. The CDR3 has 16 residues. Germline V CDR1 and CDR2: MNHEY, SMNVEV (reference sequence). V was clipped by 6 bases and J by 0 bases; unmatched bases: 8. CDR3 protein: CASSPQGVYSNQPQHF. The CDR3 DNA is TGTGCCAGCAGCCCTCAGGGGGTATATAGCAATCAGCCCCAGCATTTT.

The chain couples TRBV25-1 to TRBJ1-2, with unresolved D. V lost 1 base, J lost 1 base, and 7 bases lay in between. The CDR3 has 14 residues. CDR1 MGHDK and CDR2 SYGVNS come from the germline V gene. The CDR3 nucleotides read TGTGCCAGCAGTGAATCGGGCAGTAACTATGGCTACACCTTC. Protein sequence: CASSESGSNYGYTF.

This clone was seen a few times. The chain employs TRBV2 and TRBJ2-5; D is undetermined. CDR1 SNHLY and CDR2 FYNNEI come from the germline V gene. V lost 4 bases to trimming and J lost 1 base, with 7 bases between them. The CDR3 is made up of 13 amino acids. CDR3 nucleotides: TGTGCCAGCAGTGTTACACCCCAAGAGACCCAGTACTTC. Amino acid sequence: CASSVTPQETQYF. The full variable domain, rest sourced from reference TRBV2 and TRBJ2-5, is EPEVTQTPSHQVTQMGQEVILRCVPISNHLYFYWYRQILGQKVEFLVSFYNNEISEKSEIFDDQFSVERPDGSNFTLKIRSTKLEDSAMYFCASSVTPQETQYFGPGTRLLVL.

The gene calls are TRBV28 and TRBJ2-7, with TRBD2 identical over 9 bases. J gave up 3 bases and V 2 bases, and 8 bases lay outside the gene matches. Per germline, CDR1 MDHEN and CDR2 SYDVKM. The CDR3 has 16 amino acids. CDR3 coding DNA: TGTGCCAGCAGTTTAGTTAGCGGGGGCCCGAACTACGAGCAGTACTTC. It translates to CASSLVSGGPNYEQYF.

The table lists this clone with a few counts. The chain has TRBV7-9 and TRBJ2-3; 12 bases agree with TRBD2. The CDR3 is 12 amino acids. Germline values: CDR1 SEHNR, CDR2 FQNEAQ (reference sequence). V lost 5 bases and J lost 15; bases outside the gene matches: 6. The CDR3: CASSASGGAQYF. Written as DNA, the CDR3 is TGTGCCAGCAGCGCTAGCGGGGGGGCTCAATATTTT.

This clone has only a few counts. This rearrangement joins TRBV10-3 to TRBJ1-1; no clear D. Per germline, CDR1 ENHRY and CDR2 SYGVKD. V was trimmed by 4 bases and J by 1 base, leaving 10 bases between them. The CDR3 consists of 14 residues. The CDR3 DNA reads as TGTGCCATCAGTGGAAATACGGGGAACACTGAAGCTTTCTTT. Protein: CAISGNTGNTEAFF.

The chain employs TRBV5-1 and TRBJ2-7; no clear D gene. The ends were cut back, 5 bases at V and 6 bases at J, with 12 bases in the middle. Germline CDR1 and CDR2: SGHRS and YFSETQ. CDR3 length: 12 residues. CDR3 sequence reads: CASRPQVGEQYF. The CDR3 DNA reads TGCGCCAGCAGACCCCAAGTGGGCGAGCAGTACTTC.

The CDR3 region has the DNA TGCAGCGTTGTGAGGGACACTGAAGCTTTCTTT. As protein: CSVVRDTEAFF. The chain recombines TRBV29-1 with TRBJ1-1; no reliable D call. The germline V gene has CDR1 SQVTM and CDR2 ANQGSEA. The CDR3 is 11 residues long. The V and J ends lost 4 bases and 3 bases respectively, with 6 bases between them. The full variable domain, completed using reference TRBV29-1 and TRBJ1-1, is SAVISQKPSRDICQRGTSLTIQCQVDSQVTMMFWYRQQPGQSLTLIATANQGSEATYESGFVIDKFPISRPNLTFSTLTVSNMSPEDSSIYLCSVVRDTEAFFGQGTRLTVV.